This T cell receptor (beta chain) is drawn from a study of blood T cell repertoires in COVID-19. For the study at large: Two negative PCRs, clearance, or symptom resolution had been documented for recovered Cohort 3 donors. The origin of the acute and convalescent COVID-19 samples was the United States, Italy and Spain.

The method was immunoSEQ multiplex PCR; TCRdb's version includes in-frame clones alone and lacks a portion of them. This sample has about 170,000 clones; roughly 78% occur once, and the top ten carry 15% to 20%. The CDR3 has 14 residues. Germline V CDR1 and CDR2: SGHDT, YYEEEE. Between the trimmed V and J ends, which lost 3 bases and 2 bases, there was a span of 12 bases. Clinical history reported by participants formed the basis on which cohorts were assigned. The specimen was PBMCs or T cells enriched from blood (not recorded which). The origin of this receptor is a woman in her 70s in a cohort exposed to, infected with or recovered from COVID-19 (not recorded which). The rearrangement uses TRBV5-6 and TRBJ2-7; D gene uncertain. CDR3 sequence (DNA): TGTGCCAGCAGCTCACGGAACAGTCCCTACGAGCAGTACTTC. The encoded protein is CASSSRNSPYEQYF.